The T cell receptor beta chain under discussion was sequenced for a study of response to subunit inactivated influenza vaccine. Study results and caveats: Every seasonal influenza vaccination brings in few new T cells, the authors suggested.

TCRdb recomputed calls from the RT-PCR reads with MiXCR, one row per CDR3 protein. The sample has roughly 540,000 distinct CDR3 sequences; approximately 24% are singletons. V lost 4 bases and J lost 5, with 5 bases in between. Germline CDR1 ENHRY, CDR2 SYGVKD. CDR3 length: 11 amino acids. Concerning this clonotype itself: The antigen is not known.

The same data also went into a second study, on T cells expressing NK-cell markers. According to that study: TCR beta cDNA was made by 5'RACE template switching with UMIs. All TCR beta repertoires analysed originated from sorted CD3+CD56+NKG2C+, CD3+CD56+NKG2C- and CD3+CD56-NKG2C+ T cells. In a group of about six donors, dominant NKG2C+ clonotypes represented 1.0-7.0% of CD8+ T cells.

This TCR derives from a man aged 50 to 60 who received an inactivated influenza vaccine. The sample consisted of CD4+ T cells sorted from PBMCs, taken about 11 days after vaccination. The chain is built from TRBV10-3 and TRBJ2-5, with D hard to call. Here the CDR3 DNA reads TGTGCCATCAGTGCCGGCGAGACCCAGTACTTC. Translation gives CAISAGETQYF.